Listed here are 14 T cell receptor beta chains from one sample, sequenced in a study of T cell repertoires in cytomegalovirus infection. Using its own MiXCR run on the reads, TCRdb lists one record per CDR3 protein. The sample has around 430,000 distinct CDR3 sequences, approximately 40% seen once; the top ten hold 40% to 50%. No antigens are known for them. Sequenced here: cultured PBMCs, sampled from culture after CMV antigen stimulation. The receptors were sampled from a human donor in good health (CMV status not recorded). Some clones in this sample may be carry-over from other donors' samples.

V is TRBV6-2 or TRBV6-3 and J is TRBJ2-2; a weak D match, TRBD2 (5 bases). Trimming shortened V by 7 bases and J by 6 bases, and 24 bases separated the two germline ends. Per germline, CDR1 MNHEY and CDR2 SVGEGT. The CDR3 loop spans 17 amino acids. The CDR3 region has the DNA TGTGCCAGCAATCCAACTTCGAGGGCTAAGCCCCCCGGGGAGCTGTTTTTT. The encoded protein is CASNPTSRAKPPGELFF.

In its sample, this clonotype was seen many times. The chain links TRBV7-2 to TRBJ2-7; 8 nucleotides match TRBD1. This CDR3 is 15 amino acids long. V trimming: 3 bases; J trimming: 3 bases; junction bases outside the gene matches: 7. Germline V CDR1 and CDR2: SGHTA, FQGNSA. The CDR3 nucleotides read TGTGCCAGCAGCTTTTTGGGGACAGGTCACTACGAGCAGTACTTC. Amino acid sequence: CASSFLGTGHYEQYF.

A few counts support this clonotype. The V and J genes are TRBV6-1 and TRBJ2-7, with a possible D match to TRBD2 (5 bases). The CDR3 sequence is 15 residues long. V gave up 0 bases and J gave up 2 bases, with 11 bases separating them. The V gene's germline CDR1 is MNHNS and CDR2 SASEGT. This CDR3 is CASSEAGGEAYEQYF. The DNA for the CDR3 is TGTGCCAGCAGTGAAGCCGGAGGAGAAGCCTACGAGCAGTACTTC.

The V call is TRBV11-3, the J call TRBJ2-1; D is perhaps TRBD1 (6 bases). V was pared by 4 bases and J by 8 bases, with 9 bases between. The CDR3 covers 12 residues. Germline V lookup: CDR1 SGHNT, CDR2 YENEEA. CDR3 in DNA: TGTGCCAGCAGCTCCTACAGGGATGAGCAGTTCTTC. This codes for CASSSYRDEQFF.

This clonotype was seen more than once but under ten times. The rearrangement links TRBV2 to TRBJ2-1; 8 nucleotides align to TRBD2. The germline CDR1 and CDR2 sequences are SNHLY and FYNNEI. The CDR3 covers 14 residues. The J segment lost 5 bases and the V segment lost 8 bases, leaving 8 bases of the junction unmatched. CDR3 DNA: TGTGCCAGCTTAAGCGGGAGTCGGAACAATGAGCAGTTCTTC. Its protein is CASLSGSRNNEQFF. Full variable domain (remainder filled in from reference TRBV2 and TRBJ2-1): EPEVTQTPSHQVTQMGQEVILRCVPISNHLYFYWYRQILGQKVEFLVSFYNNEISEKSEIFDDQFSVERPDGSNFTLKIRSTKLEDSAMYFCASLSGSRNNEQFFGPGTRLTVL.

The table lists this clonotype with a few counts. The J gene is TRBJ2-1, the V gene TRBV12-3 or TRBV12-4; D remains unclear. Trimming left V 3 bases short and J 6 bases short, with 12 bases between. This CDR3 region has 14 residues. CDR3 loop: CASSFTGWGNEQFF. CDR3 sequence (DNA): TGTGCCAGCAGTTTCACGGGTTGGGGCAATGAGCAGTTCTTC.

Here the CDR3 DNA reads TGTGCCAGCAGCTTAACTTTTGAGGAAAACATTCAGTACTTC. Translated: CASSLTFEENIQYF. The chain couples TRBV7-9 to TRBJ2-4; D uncertain. V was shortened by 2 bases and J by 5 bases, with 10 bases between the two germline ends. The CDR3 is 14 residues long. CDR1 and CDR2 from the germline V gene are SEHNR and FQNEAQ (reference sequence).

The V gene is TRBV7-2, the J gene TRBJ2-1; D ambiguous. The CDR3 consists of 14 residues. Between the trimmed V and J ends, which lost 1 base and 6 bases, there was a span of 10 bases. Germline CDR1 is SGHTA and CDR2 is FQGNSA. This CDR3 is CASSLGGVGNEQFF. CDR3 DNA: TGTGCCAGCAGCTTAGGGGGTGTAGGCAATGAGCAGTTCTTC.

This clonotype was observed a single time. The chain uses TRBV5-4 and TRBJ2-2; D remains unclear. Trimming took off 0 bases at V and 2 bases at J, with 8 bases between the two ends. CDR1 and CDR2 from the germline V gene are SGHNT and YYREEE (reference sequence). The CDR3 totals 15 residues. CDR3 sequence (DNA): TGTGCCAGCAGCTTGGTGGCGGAAAACACCGGGGAGCTGTTTTTT. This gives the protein CASSLVAENTGELFF.

CDR3 nucleotides: TGTGCCAGCAGCCCGCCCTTAGGAGGGGAGCAGTTCTTC. This sequence encodes CASSPPLGGEQFF. The V and J genes are TRBV7-9 and TRBJ2-1; D may be TRBD2 (6 bases). V was cut by 5 bases and J by 10 bases, with 15 bases left in between. The CDR3 has 13 amino acids. The germline V gene encodes CDR1 SEHNR and CDR2 FQNEAQ (reference sequence).

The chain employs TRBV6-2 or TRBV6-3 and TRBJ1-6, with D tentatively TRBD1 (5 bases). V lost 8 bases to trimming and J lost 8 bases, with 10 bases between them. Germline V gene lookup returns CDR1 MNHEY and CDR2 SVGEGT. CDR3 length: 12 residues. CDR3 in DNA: TGTGCCAGCGGGACTGCCGATTCACCCCTCCACTTT. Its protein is CASGTADSPLHF.

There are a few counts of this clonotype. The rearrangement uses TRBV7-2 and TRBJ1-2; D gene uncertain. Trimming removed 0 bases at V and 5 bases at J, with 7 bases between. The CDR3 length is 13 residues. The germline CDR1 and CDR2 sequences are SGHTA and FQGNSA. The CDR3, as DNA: TGTGCCAGCAGCTTAGCGCTACAGTATGGCTACACCTTC. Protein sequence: CASSLALQYGYTF.

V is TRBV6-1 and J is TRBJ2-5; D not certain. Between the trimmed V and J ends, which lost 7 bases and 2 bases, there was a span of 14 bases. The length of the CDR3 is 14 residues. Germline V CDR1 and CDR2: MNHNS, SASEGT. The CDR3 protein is CASKPGPLQETQYF. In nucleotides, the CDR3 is TGTGCCAGCAAACCGGGCCCTCTACAAGAGACCCAGTACTTC.

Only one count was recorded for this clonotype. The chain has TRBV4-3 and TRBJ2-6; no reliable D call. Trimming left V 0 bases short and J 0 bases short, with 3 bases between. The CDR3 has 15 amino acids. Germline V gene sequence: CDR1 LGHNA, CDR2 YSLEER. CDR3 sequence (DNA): TGCGCCAGCAGCCAAGAAGGCTCTGGGGCCAACGTCCTGACTTTC. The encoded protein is CASSQEGSGANVLTF.